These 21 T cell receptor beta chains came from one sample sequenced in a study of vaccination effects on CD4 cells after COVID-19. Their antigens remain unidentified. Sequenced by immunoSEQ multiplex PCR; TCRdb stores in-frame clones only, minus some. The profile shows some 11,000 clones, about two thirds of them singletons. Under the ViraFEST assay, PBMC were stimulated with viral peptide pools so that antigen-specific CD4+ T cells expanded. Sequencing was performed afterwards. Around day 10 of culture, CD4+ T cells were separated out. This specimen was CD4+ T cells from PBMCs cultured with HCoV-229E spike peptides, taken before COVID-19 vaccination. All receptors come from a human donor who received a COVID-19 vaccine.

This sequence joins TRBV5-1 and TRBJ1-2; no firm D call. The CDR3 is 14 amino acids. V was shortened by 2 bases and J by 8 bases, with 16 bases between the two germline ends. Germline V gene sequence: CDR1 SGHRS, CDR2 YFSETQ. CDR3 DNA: TGCGCCAGCAGCTTCGCTGACAAAACCGGGGGCTACACCTTC. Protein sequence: CASSFADKTGGYTF. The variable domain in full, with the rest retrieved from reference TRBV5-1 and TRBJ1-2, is KAGVTQTPRYLIKTRGQQVTLSCSPISGHRSVSWYQQTPGQGLQFLFEYFSETQRNKGNFPGRFSGRQFSNSRSEMNVSTLELGDSALYLCASSFADKTGGYTFGSGTRLTVV.

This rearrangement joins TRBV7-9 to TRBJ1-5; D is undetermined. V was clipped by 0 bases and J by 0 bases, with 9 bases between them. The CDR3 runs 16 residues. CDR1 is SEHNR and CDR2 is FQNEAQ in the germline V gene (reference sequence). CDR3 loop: CASSLAREDSNQPQHF. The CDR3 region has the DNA TGTGCCAGCAGCTTAGCGCGGGAGGATAGCAATCAGCCCCAGCATTTT.

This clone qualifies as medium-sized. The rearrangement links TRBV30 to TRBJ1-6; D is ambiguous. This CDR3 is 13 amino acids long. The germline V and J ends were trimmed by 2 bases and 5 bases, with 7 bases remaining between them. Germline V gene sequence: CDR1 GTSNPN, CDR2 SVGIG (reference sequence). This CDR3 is CAWSSTDNSPLHF. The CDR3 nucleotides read TGTGCCTGGAGTAGCACTGATAATTCACCCCTCCACTTT.

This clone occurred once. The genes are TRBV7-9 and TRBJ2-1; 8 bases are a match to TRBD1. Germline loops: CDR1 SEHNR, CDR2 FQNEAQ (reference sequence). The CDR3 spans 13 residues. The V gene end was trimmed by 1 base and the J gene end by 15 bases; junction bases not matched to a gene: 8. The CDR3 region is CASSLEVWTGMFF. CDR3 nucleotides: TGTGCCAGCAGCTTAGAGGTTTGGACAGGGATGTTCTTC.

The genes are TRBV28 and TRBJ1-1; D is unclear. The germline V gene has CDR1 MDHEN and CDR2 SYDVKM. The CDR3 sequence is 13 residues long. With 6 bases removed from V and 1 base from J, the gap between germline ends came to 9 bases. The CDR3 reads CASRTPGNTEAFF. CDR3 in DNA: TGTGCCAGCAGGACCCCGGGGAACACTGAAGCTTTCTTT.

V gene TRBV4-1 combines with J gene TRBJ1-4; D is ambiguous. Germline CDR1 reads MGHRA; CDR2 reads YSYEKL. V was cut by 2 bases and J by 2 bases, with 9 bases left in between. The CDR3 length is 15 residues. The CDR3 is CASSQLLGTNEKLFF. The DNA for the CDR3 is TGCGCCAGCAGCCAACTATTAGGGACTAATGAAAAACTGTTTTTT.

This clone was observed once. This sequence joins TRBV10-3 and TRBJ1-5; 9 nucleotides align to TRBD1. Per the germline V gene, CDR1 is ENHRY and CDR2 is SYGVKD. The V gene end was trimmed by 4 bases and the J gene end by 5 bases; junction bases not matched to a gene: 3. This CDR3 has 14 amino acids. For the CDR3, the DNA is TGTGCCATCAGTGTGGGACAGGGAGATCAGCCCCAGCATTTT. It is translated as CAISVGQGDQPQHF.

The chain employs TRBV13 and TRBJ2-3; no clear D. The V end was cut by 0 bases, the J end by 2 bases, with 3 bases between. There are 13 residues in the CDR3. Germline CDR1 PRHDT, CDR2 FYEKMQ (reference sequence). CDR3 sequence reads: CASSLGVTDTQYF. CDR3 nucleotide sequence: TGTGCCAGCAGCTTAGGGGTCACAGATACGCAGTATTTT.

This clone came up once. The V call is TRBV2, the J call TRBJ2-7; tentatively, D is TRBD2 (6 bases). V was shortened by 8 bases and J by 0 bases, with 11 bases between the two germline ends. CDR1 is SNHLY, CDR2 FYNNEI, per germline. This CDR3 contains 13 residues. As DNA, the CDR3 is TGTGCCAGCGCTAGCGTCCTCTCCTACGAGCAGTACTTC. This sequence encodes CASASVLSYEQYF.

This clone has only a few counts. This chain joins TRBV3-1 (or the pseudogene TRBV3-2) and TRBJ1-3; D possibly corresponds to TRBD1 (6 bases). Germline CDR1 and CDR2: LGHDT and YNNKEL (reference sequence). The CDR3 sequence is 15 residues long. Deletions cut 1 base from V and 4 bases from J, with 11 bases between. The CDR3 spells CASSQAGGEGNTIYF. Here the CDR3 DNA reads TGTGCCAGCAGCCAAGCGGGGGGCGAAGGAAACACCATATATTTT.

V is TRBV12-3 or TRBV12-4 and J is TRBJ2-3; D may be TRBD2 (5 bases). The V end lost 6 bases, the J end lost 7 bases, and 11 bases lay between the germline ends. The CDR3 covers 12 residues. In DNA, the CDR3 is TGTGCCAGCAGGAGGGCCTTCTATACGCAGTATTTT. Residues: CASRRAFYTQYF.

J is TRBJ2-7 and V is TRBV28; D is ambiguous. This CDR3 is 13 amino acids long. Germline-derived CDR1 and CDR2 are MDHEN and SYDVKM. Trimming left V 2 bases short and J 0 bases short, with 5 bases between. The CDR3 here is CASSLTSSYEQYF. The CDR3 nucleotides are TGTGCCAGCAGTTTAACCAGCTCCTACGAGCAGTACTTC.

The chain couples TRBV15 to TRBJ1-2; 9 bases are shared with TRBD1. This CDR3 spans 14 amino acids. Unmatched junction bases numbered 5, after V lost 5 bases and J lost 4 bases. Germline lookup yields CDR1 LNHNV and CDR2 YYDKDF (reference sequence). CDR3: CATSGRDRVYGYTF. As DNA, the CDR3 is TGTGCCACCAGCGGCCGGGACAGGGTCTATGGCTACACCTTC.

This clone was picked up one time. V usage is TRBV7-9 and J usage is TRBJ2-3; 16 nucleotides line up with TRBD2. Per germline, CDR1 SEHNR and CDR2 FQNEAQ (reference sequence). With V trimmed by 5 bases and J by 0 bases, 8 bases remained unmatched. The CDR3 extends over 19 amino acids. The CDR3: CASSTGTSGGVSSTDTQYF. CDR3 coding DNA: TGTGCCAGCAGCACCGGGACTAGCGGGGGGGTTTCTAGCACAGATACGCAGTATTTT. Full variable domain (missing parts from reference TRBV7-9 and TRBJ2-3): DTGVSQNPRHKITKRGQNVTFRCDPISEHNRLYWYRQTLGQGPEFLTYFQNEAQLEKSRLLSDRFSAERPKGSFSTLEIQRTEQGDSAMYLCASSTGTSGGVSSTDTQYFGPGTRLTVL.

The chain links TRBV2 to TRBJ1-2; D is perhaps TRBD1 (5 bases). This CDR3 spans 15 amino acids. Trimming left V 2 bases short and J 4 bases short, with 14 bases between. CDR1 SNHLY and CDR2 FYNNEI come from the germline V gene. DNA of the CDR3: TGTGCCAGCAGTGAAAGAGGGGTGGGAGGCTATGGCTACACCTTC. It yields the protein CASSERGVGGYGYTF.

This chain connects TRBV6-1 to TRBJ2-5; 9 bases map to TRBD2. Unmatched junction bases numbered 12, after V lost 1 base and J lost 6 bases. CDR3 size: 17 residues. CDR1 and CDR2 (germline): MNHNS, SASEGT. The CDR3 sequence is CASSEGVAGVGKKTQYF. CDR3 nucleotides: TGTGCCAGCAGTGAAGGAGTAGCGGGGGTTGGTAAGAAGACCCAGTACTTC.

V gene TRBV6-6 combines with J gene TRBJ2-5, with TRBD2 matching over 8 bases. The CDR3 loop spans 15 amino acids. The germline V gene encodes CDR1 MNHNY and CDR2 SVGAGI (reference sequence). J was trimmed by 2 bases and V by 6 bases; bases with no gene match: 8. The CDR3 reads CASRIRGGGQETQYF. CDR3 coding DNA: TGTGCCAGCAGGATACGGGGGGGCGGGCAAGAGACCCAGTACTTC.

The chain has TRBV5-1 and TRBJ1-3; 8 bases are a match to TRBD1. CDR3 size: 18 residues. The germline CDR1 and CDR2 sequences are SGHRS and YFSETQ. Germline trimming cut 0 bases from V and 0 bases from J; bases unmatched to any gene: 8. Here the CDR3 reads CASSLGKGQANSGNTIYF. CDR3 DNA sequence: TGCGCCAGCAGCTTGGGCAAGGGACAGGCGAACTCTGGAAACACCATATATTTT.

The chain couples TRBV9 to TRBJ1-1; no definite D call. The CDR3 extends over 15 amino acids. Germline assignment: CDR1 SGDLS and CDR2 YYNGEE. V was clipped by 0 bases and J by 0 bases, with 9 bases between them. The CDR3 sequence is CASSVGPAMNTEAFF. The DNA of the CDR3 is TGTGCCAGCAGCGTAGGACCAGCTATGAACACTGAAGCTTTCTTT.

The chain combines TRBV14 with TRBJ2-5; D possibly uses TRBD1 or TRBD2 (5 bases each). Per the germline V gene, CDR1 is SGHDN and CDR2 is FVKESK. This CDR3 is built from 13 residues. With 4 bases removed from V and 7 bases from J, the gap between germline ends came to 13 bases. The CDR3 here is CASSRGRGVTQYF. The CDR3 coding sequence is TGTGCCAGCAGCCGAGGGAGAGGGGTGACCCAGTACTTC.

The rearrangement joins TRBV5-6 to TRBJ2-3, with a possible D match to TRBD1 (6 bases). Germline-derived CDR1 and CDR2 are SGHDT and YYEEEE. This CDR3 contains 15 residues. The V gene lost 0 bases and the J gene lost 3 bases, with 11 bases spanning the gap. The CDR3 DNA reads TGTGCCAGCAGCTTGGACACCACAGGGACAGATACGCAGTATTTT. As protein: CASSLDTTGTDTQYF.